This TCR beta chain was identified during a study of PD-1 blockade in mismatch repair-deficient tumors. Notes on the study in general: Tumor-resident clones, often absent from pretreatment blood, expanded after pembrolizumab and then contracted.

TCRdb's copy holds only in-frame clones and misses some; the assay was immunoSEQ multiplex PCR. Seen here are 35,000 to 40,000 clones, roughly 80% observed once, and the top ten hold 22%. Germline loops: CDR1 LNHDA, CDR2 SQIVND (reference sequence). The V gene lost 3 bases and the J gene lost 2 bases, with 8 bases spanning the gap. This CDR3 contains 14 residues. A note on this clone: Its target is unknown.

V is TRBV19 and J is TRBJ2-1, with D unresolved. The receptor comes from an adult with mismatch repair-deficient cancer. The sample here was peripheral blood, taken 4 weeks after starting pembrolizumab. In DNA, the CDR3 is TGTGCCAGTAGTATCGTGGACCCCTACAATGAGCAGTTCTTC. The encoded protein is CASSIVDPYNEQFF.